These T cell receptor beta chains were read from a single sample in a study of blood T cell repertoires in COVID-19. Using immunoSEQ multiplex PCR, the repertoire was profiled, and TCRdb retains in-frame clones only, with some absent. The sample has 87,000 or so clones, more than 75% seen once. Sequencing input: peripheral blood. The receptors originated from a woman older than 75 with acute or convalescent COVID-19. Each CDR3 is given with its conserved first and last residue. D genes are given only for firm matches. Clone size is stated in some rows and not others, as once, few, many or a class when expanded.

>.|TRBV20-1|TRBJ1-4|.
CSASSRGTTNEKLFF
TGCAGTGCTAGTTCGCGGGGAACGACTAATGAAAAACTGTTTTTT
>.|TRBV4-3|TRBJ2-7|.
CASSQVLSSYEQYF
TGCGCCAGCAGCCAGGTCCTCAGCTCCTACGAGCAGTACTTC
>.|TRBV5-4|TRBJ2-3|.
CASSSQGPGGTDTQYF
TGTGCCAGCAGCTCACAGGGCCCAGGAGGCACAGATACGCAGTATTTT
>once|TRBV7-9|TRBJ1-1|.
CASSFSRGWNTEAFF
TGTGCCAGCAGCTTTAGTCGAGGGTGGAACACTGAAGCTTTCTTT
>.|TRBV27|TRBJ1-3|TRBD1
CANNRGGRVGNTIYF
TGTGCCAACAACAGGGGGGGAAGGGTTGGAAACACCATATATTTT
>.|TRBV23-1|TRBJ2-7|TRBD1
CASSARTGGAYEQYF
TGCGCCAGCAGTGCCCGGACAGGGGGCGCCTACGAGCAGTACTTC
>.|TRBV19|TRBJ2-7|TRBD2
CASSRTLASGSTYYEQYF
TGTGCCAGTAGTCGCACCTTAGCTAGCGGGAGTACCTACTACGAGCAGTACTTC
>.|TRBV10-3|TRBJ2-3|TRBD2
CAISEGTSGSSDTQYF
TGTGCCATCAGTGAGGGGACTAGCGGGAGCTCGGATACGCAGTATTTT
>.|TRBV30|TRBJ2-7|TRBD1
CAWSRTGVYEQYF
TGTGCCTGGAGCCGAACAGGGGTCTACGAGCAGTACTTC
>.|TRBV5-1|TRBJ1-6|TRBD1
CASSVEGTGESPLHF
TGCGCCAGCAGTGTCGAGGGGACAGGGGAATCACCCCTCCACTTT
>.|TRBV10-3|TRBJ2-3|TRBD2
CACSLAGGDTQYF
TGTGCCTGCAGCCTAGCGGGTGGAGATACGCAGTATTTT
>.|TRBV5-8|TRBJ1-4|.
CASSRQAYNEKLFF
TGTGCCAGCAGCCGACAGGCCTATAATGAAAAACTGTTTTTT
>.|TRBV10-3|TRBJ1-1|TRBD1
CAIRNLQGLNTEAFF
TGTGCCATCAGGAACTTACAGGGGCTGAACACTGAAGCTTTCTTT
>.|TRBV5-8|TRBJ2-7|TRBD2
CASRLAGGTSSYEQYF
TGTGCCAGCAGACTAGCGGGGGGGACCTCCTCCTACGAGCAGTACTTC
>.|TRBV19|TRBJ2-1|.
CASSLEGGPGNEQFF
TGTGCCAGTTCCCTCGAGGGGGGGCCCGGGAATGAGCAGTTCTTC
>.|TRBV7-3|TRBJ2-7|TRBD2
CASSLDGGRYEQYF
TGTGCCAGCAGCTTGGATGGCGGGAGGTACGAGCAGTACTTC
>.|TRBV19|TRBJ1-5|.
CASSPGGTYQPQHF
TGTGCCAGTAGTCCCGGGGGAACCTATCAGCCCCAGCATTTT
>.|TRBV5-5|TRBJ2-7|TRBD2
CASTREGRYEQYF
TGTGCCAGCACCCGGGAGGGCAGGTACGAGCAGTACTTC
>once|TRBV6-6|TRBJ2-7|.
CASSYSPDGAYEQYF
TGTGCCAGCAGTTACTCGCCCGACGGGGCCTACGAGCAGTACTTC
>.|TRBV6-5|TRBJ1-4|.
CASSYSIGSRREKLFF
TGTGCCAGCAGTTACTCGATCGGGTCGCGGCGGGAAAAACTGTTTTTT
>.|TRBV19|TRBJ1-2|TRBD1
CASSIGTGGIYGYTF
TGTGCCAGTAGTATCGGAACAGGGGGCATTTATGGCTACACCTTC
>.|TRBV30|TRBJ2-7|TRBD1
CAWDGQGNKQYF
TGTGCCTGGGATGGACAGGGGAATAAGCAGTACTTC
>.|TRBV5-4|TRBJ1-2|.
CASSSQGTDYGYTF
TGTGCCAGCAGCTCACAGGGCACGGACTATGGCTACACCTTC
>.|TRBV6-1|TRBJ2-5|.
CASSEQGQETQYF
TGTGCCAGCAGTGAACAGGGGCAAGAGACCCAGTACTTC
>once|TRBV6-5|TRBJ1-1|.
CASSYGGTEAFF
TGTGCCAGCAGTTATGGAGGCACTGAAGCTTTCTTT
>.|TRBV19|TRBJ1-2|TRBD1
CASRTGATNYGYTF
TGTGCCAGTAGAACAGGGGCAACTAACTATGGCTACACCTTC
>.|TRBV5-8|TRBJ1-4|.
CASSLTGTINEKLFF
TGTGCCAGCAGCTTAACAGGGACCATTAATGAAAAACTGTTTTTT
>.|TRBV3-1/TRBV3-2|TRBJ2-7|.
CASRDSSYEQYF
TGTGCCAGCAGGGACAGCTCCTACGAGCAGTACTTC
>.|TRBV3-1/TRBV3-2|TRBJ2-2|TRBD2
CASSQEPGLAGGDTGELFF
TGTGCCAGCAGCCAAGAACCGGGACTAGCGGGAGGCGACACCGGGGAGCTGTTTTTT
>.|TRBV7-8|TRBJ1-3|.
CASSPSAGRSSGNTIYF
TGTGCCAGCAGCCCTTCGGCGGGACGGAGCTCTGGAAACACCATATATTTT
>.|TRBV3-1/TRBV3-2|TRBJ2-1|.
CASSQVAVSSYNEQFF
TGTGCCAGCAGCCAAGTAGCGGTAAGCTCCTACAATGAGCAGTTCTTC
>.|TRBV6-5|TRBJ2-7|.
CASHRQASYEQYF
TGTGCCAGCCACAGACAGGCCTCCTACGAGCAGTACTTC
>.|TRBV18|TRBJ1-2|TRBD1
CASSPNVDRAYLLANYGYTF
TGTGCCAGCTCACCAAACGTCGACAGGGCCTATCTGCTAGCTAACTATGGCTACACCTTC
>.|TRBV11-2|TRBJ2-7|TRBD1
CASSLQGQGRYEQYF
TGTGCCAGCAGCTTACAGGGACAGGGACGATACGAGCAGTACTTC
>.|TRBV30|TRBJ2-3|.
CAWSGGATDTQYF
TGTGCCTGGAGTGGCGGGGCTACAGATACGCAGTATTTT
>once|TRBV14|TRBJ1-2|.
CASSQVYQYGYTF
TGTGCCAGCAGCCAAGTTTACCAGTATGGCTACACCTTC
>.|TRBV3-1/TRBV3-2|TRBJ2-5|TRBD2
CASSPSGGVETQYF
TGTGCCAGCAGCCCTAGCGGGGGAGTGGAGACCCAGTACTTC
>.|TRBV7-3|TRBJ2-5|TRBD2
CASSQGTSGGLQETQYF
TGTGCCAGCAGCCAAGGGACTAGCGGGGGGCTACAAGAGACCCAGTACTTC
>.|TRBV7-6|TRBJ2-2|TRBD2
CASSPGGSRTGELFF
TGTGCCAGCAGCCCCGGCGGGAGTCGAACCGGGGAGCTGTTTTTT
>once|TRBV18|TRBJ2-5|.
CASSLASETQYF
TGTGCCAGCTCATTAGCTTCGGAGACCCAGTACTTC
>.|TRBV7-2|TRBJ2-5|.
CASSPQFYGTQYF
TGTGCCAGCAGCCCACAGTTTTATGGGACCCAGTACTTC
>few|TRBV14|TRBJ1-6|TRBD1
CASSQGGTGASPLHF
TGTGCCAGCAGCCAAGGGGGGACAGGGGCTTCACCCCTCCACTTT
>.|TRBV5-4|TRBJ2-3|.
CASSPNRADTQYF
TGTGCCAGCAGCCCGAACAGGGCAGATACGCAGTATTTT
>.|TRBV6-1|TRBJ1-5|TRBD1
CASSGTGGDYSNQPQHF
TGTGCCAGCAGTGGGACAGGCGGGGATTATAGCAATCAGCCCCAGCATTTT
>.|TRBV7-6|TRBJ2-3|.
CASSLTGVGDTQYF
TGTGCCAGCAGCTTGACGGGGGTGGGAGATACGCAGTATTTT
>once|TRBV27|TRBJ2-1|TRBD2
CASSLSKPGSGSSYNEQFF
TGTGCCAGCAGTTTATCGAAGCCGGGTAGCGGGTCCTCCTACAATGAGCAGTTCTTC
>few|TRBV2|TRBJ1-1|.
CASYTAGHTEAFF
TGTGCCAGTTATACCGCGGGACACACTGAAGCTTTCTTT
>.|TRBV7-2|TRBJ1-6|.
CASSSAPISPLHF
TGTGCCAGCAGCTCCGCCCCTATTTCACCCCTCCACTTT
>few|TRBV5-6|TRBJ1-5|TRBD1
CASSWGQGVNQPQHF
TGTGCCAGCAGCTGGGGACAGGGGGTCAATCAGCCCCAGCATTTT
>.|TRBV6-2/TRBV6-3|TRBJ1-5|.
CASSLRLSNQPQHF
TGTGCCAGCAGTCTCAGGCTTAGCAATCAGCCCCAGCATTTT
>.|TRBV19|TRBJ1-4|.
CASSTRDKSEKLFF
TGTGCCAGTAGTACCCGGGATAAGAGTGAAAAACTGTTTTTT
>.|TRBV12-5|TRBJ2-1|TRBD2
CASGFSGRPQGQFF
TGTGCTAGTGGTTTTAGCGGGAGGCCCCAAGGGCAGTTCTTC
>.|TRBV18|TRBJ2-5|.
CASSPPEQRETQYF
TGTGCCAGCTCACCACCGGAACAGAGAGAGACCCAGTACTTC
>.|TRBV10-1|TRBJ2-5|TRBD1
CANGQGGVQETQYF
TGCGCCAACGGACAGGGCGGGGTTCAAGAGACCCAGTACTTC
>once|TRBV19|TRBJ2-3|TRBD2
CASSRSGTSGGALDTQYF
TGTGCCAGTAGTAGATCCGGGACTAGCGGGGGGGCCCTCGATACGCAGTATTTT